This passage covers 7 T cell receptor beta chains from one sample sequenced in a study of technical replicates of blood from several donors. Measured with immunoSEQ multiplex PCR; TCRdb has only the in-frame clones, and not every one. This table has about 73,000 clones, roughly 90% appearing once. Sequenced: PBMCs. The receptors originated from a human donor in good health. Some clones in this sample may be carry-over from other donors' samples.

CDR3 nucleotide sequence: TGTGCCAGCACCGAGGGGGGGTGGGATGAGCAGTTCTTC. This codes for CASTEGGWDEQFF. The chain recombines TRBV25-1 with TRBJ2-1, with D maybe TRBD2 (7 bases). The germline CDR1 and CDR2 sequences are MGHDK and SYGVNS. V was trimmed by 7 bases and J by 8 bases, leaving 15 bases between them. The CDR3 runs to 13 residues.

The V call is TRBV20-1, the J call TRBJ1-5; unclear D gene. Trimming stripped 3 bases from V and 6 bases from J, with 6 bases between. Germline values: CDR1 DFQATT, CDR2 SNEGSKA (reference sequence). The CDR3 is 11 amino acids. The chain's CDR3 is CSASSGQPQHF. The CDR3 DNA reads as TGCAGTGCTAGTTCGGGTCAGCCCCAGCATTTT.

The V and J genes are TRBV7-2 and TRBJ2-5; 8 bases map to TRBD2. The CDR3 covers 13 residues. Germline V gene lookup returns CDR1 SGHTA and CDR2 FQGNSA. With V trimmed by 3 bases and J by 5 bases, 2 bases remained unmatched. This CDR3 reads CASSFGGVETQYF. The CDR3 DNA sequence: TGTGCCAGCAGCTTCGGGGGGGTGGAGACCCAGTACTTC.

The chain links TRBV7-2 to TRBJ2-2; TRBD2 matches at 10 bases. V was clipped by 2 bases and J by 2 bases; unmatched bases: 8. Germline V gene data show CDR1 as SGHTA and CDR2 as FQGNSA. The length of the CDR3 is 18 residues. CDR3 nucleotides: TGTGCCAGCAGCTTATATCCTAGCGGGAGAACAAACACCGGGGAGCTGTTTTTT. Its translation is CASSLYPSGRTNTGELFF.

The V and J genes are TRBV29-1 and TRBJ2-1, with TRBD2 identical over 7 bases. The CDR3 runs to 13 residues. Germline-derived CDR1 and CDR2 are SQVTM and ANQGSEA. J lost 3 bases, V lost 7 bases, and 6 bases had no gene match. The CDR3 DNA reads TGCAGCGGTGGGCTAGCGGACTACAATGAGCAGTTCTTC. Translation: CSGGLADYNEQFF.

V usage is TRBV2 and J usage is TRBJ2-5; 9 bases are a match to TRBD2. V lost 5 bases, J lost 4 bases, and 11 bases stayed unmatched. The CDR3 has 16 residues. Germline loops: CDR1 SNHLY, CDR2 FYNNEI. In nucleotides, the CDR3 is TGTGCCAGCAGTCAAGGTAGCGGGAGAGAGCGAGAGACCCAGTACTTC. As protein: CASSQGSGRERETQYF.

The genes are TRBV29-1 and TRBJ1-5; no reliable D call. V was clipped by 7 bases and J by 4 bases, with 20 bases between them. The CDR3 runs 15 residues. From germline, CDR1 is SQVTM and CDR2 ANQGSEA. The CDR3 sequence is CSASDGFLGNQPQHF. The CDR3 nucleotides are TGCAGCGCCTCCGACGGGTTCCTCGGGAATCAGCCCCAGCATTTT.